Listed below are T cell receptor beta chains from one sample, sequenced in a study of blood T cell repertoires in COVID-19. Using immunoSEQ multiplex PCR, the repertoire was profiled, and TCRdb retains in-frame clones only, with some absent. There are 200,000 to 250,000 clones in the sample; about nine tenths occur only once, and approximately 2.6% lies in the top ten. Material for sequencing was peripheral blood. These receptors were obtained from a woman between 55 and 75 years old with acute or convalescent COVID-19. Each CDR3 is given with its conserved first and last residue. A D gene is named only where the DNA matches it firmly. Clone size is not always given. Where it is, it says once, few, many or a class for expanded clones.

V gene: TRBV27
J gene: TRBJ1-5
D gene: NA
clone size: NA
CDR3 protein: CASSLLGERQPQHF
CDR3 DNA: TGTGCCAGCAGTCTCCTGGGTGAGCGACAGCCCCAGCATTTT

V gene: TRBV6-2/TRBV6-3
J gene: TRBJ1-5
D gene: NA
clone size: NA
CDR3 protein: CASSYSRQRGQPQHF
CDR3 DNA: TGTGCCAGCAGTTACTCCCGACAGCGGGGACAGCCCCAGCATTTT

V gene: TRBV6-2/TRBV6-3
J gene: TRBJ2-7
D gene: NA
clone size: NA
CDR3 protein: CASSYFHYEQYF
CDR3 DNA: TGTGCCAGCAGCTACTTCCACTACGAGCAGTACTTC

V gene: TRBV19
J gene: TRBJ2-7
D gene: NA
clone size: NA
CDR3 protein: CASSLARVLYEQYF
CDR3 DNA: TGTGCCAGTAGTTTGGCCAGGGTTCTCTACGAGCAGTACTTC

V gene: TRBV9
J gene: TRBJ1-1
D gene: NA
clone size: NA
CDR3 protein: CASSVEGGVRDTEAFF
CDR3 DNA: TGTGCCAGCAGCGTAGAGGGAGGGGTACGGGACACTGAAGCTTTCTTT

V gene: TRBV10-1
J gene: TRBJ1-3
D gene: TRBD1
clone size: NA
CDR3 protein: CASSYGTGPGNTIYF
CDR3 DNA: TGCGCCAGCAGTTATGGGACAGGCCCTGGAAACACCATATATTTT

V gene: TRBV11-2
J gene: TRBJ1-5
D gene: NA
clone size: NA
CDR3 protein: CASSLGLNQPQHF
CDR3 DNA: TGTGCCAGCAGCTTAGGGCTCAATCAGCCCCAGCATTTT

V gene: TRBV19
J gene: TRBJ1-1
D gene: NA
clone size: NA
CDR3 protein: CASSTRSRGHDGAFF
CDR3 DNA: TGTGCCAGTAGCACTAGGAGCAGGGGACATGATGGAGCTTTCTTT

V gene: TRBV2
J gene: TRBJ1-1
D gene: TRBD1
clone size: NA
CDR3 protein: CASRRTGAMNTEAFF
CDR3 DNA: TGTGCCAGCAGACGGACAGGGGCAATGAACACTGAAGCTTTCTTT

V gene: TRBV2
J gene: TRBJ1-2
D gene: TRBD1
clone size: once
CDR3 protein: CASSYTGGGYTF
CDR3 DNA: TGTGCCAGCAGTTATACAGGGGGTGGCTACACCTTC

V gene: TRBV27
J gene: TRBJ1-2
D gene: NA
clone size: NA
CDR3 protein: CASSPDRTRSYGYTF
CDR3 DNA: TGTGCCAGCAGTCCCGACAGGACTCGGTCCTATGGCTACACCTTC

V gene: TRBV28
J gene: TRBJ2-3
D gene: NA
clone size: once
CDR3 protein: CASRGAGTVPDTQYF
CDR3 DNA: TGTGCCAGCAGGGGCGCGGGAACGGTGCCAGATACGCAGTATTTT

V gene: TRBV6-5
J gene: TRBJ2-7
D gene: NA
clone size: NA
CDR3 protein: CASSLRGSYEQYF
CDR3 DNA: TGTGCCAGCAGTCTCAGGGGCTCCTACGAGCAGTACTTC

V gene: TRBV6-2/TRBV6-3
J gene: TRBJ2-7
D gene: TRBD2
clone size: NA
CDR3 protein: CASSLGSAGGTLEQYF
CDR3 DNA: TGTGCCAGCAGTTTGGGGTCGGCGGGAGGAACCCTAGAGCAGTACTTC

V gene: TRBV6-5
J gene: TRBJ1-5
D gene: NA
clone size: NA
CDR3 protein: CASVGGNQPQHF
CDR3 DNA: TGTGCCAGCGTCGGGGGCAATCAGCCCCAGCATTTT

V gene: TRBV11-2
J gene: TRBJ1-2
D gene: TRBD1
clone size: NA
CDR3 protein: CASSLEQGAIGYTF
CDR3 DNA: TGTGCCAGCAGCTTAGAACAGGGGGCCATCGGCTACACCTTC

V gene: TRBV7-3
J gene: TRBJ2-5
D gene: TRBD2
clone size: NA
CDR3 protein: CASSLIAGGLQETQYF
CDR3 DNA: TGTGCCAGCAGCTTAATAGCGGGGGGACTCCAAGAGACCCAGTACTTC

V gene: TRBV7-9
J gene: TRBJ2-2
D gene: TRBD2
clone size: NA
CDR3 protein: CASSTGTSGRALVGGELFF
CDR3 DNA: TGTGCCAGCAGCACCGGGACTAGCGGGAGGGCCCTCGTCGGCGGGGAGCTGTTTTTT

V gene: TRBV7-9
J gene: TRBJ1-1
D gene: TRBD1
clone size: NA
CDR3 protein: CASSLVGRGYTEAFF
CDR3 DNA: TGTGCCAGCAGCTTAGTTGGCAGGGGGTACACTGAAGCTTTCTTT

V gene: TRBV5-1
J gene: TRBJ2-7
D gene: NA
clone size: NA
CDR3 protein: CASSLTGYEQYF
CDR3 DNA: TGCGCCAGCAGCTTGACCGGGTACGAGCAGTACTTC

V gene: TRBV7-3
J gene: TRBJ2-5
D gene: TRBD2
clone size: NA
CDR3 protein: CASSSTTSGGAFETQYF
CDR3 DNA: TGTGCCAGCAGCTCAACGACTAGCGGGGGGGCTTTCGAGACCCAGTACTTC

V gene: TRBV15
J gene: TRBJ1-2
D gene: NA
clone size: NA
CDR3 protein: CATSRDSGSGLVYGYTF
CDR3 DNA: TGTGCCACCAGCAGAGATTCGGGTTCAGGGTTGGTCTATGGCTACACCTTC